The TCR beta chain described here comes from a study of T cells after yellow fever vaccination. Study information: When fractions had low cell numbers, they were prepared with SMART-Seq v4 Ultra Low Input.

TCRdb reanalysed the 5' RACE reads using MiXCR and keeps one entry per CDR3 protein. In the table there are 200,000 to 300,000 distinct CDR3 sequences, about 3.9% of which are singletons. Study outcomes and limitations: Although most clonotypes did not, a small share appeared in both CD4 and CD8 compartments. The secondary response was weaker but peaked faster, day 5 versus 15.

In this sample, this clonotype turned up many times. Its antigen is still unknown. This TCR came from a man aged 18-30 years who received the YFV17D yellow fever vaccine. Sequenced here: PBMCs, sampled 15 days after the yellow fever booster vaccination.

The CDR3 region is CASSTSSAGYNEQFF. CDR3 DNA sequence: TGTGCCAGCAGTACTTCTAGCGCAGGTTACAATGAGCAGTTCTTC. The chain joins TRBV12-3 or TRBV12-4 to TRBJ2-1, with D maybe TRBD2 (6 bases). Trimming removed 5 bases from V and 4 bases from J, with 15 bases in between. The CDR3 has 15 amino acids.